This TCR beta chain was identified during a study of CD8 T cells in ankylosing spondylitis. As the method for making TCR beta libraries, quantitative 5'-RACE with molecular barcodes was used. TCRdb reprocessed the 5' RACE reads via MiXCR and lists one record per CDR3 protein. Here the sample spans some 700,000 distinct CDR3 sequences, about 20% being singletons. A note on this clonotype: Its specificity is not known.

Overall study results and limits: A number of the motif variants had already been described in reactive arthritis synovial fluid and blood. Reportedly, disease-linked clones are significantly enriched in ankylosing spondylitis patients' matched synovial fluid. One TCR beta motif, made up of eight highly homologous variants, appeared characteristic of ankylosing spondylitis blood. Disease-linked clones bore a CD8+ phenotype and were relatively rare in peripheral blood.

Source material: blood, either unsorted or a sorted T cell fraction (not recorded which). This TCR was recovered from a male donor with ankylosing spondylitis.

CDR3 coding DNA: TGTGCCAGCAGCGGGACTTACCCTCCCTACAATGAGCAGTTCTTC. Translating gives CASSGTYPPYNEQFF. This chain uses TRBV9 with TRBJ2-1, with D possibly being TRBD2 (5 bases). CDR3 length: 15 residues. V was clipped by 3 bases and J by 2 bases, with 12 bases between them. Germline values: CDR1 SGDLS, CDR2 YYNGEE.